This record concerns one TCR beta chain sequence. The data were obtained in a study of blood T cell repertoires in COVID-19. About the study: Nucleic acid was either cDNA or gDNA, and it came from T cells, B-cell-depleted T cells, or PBMCs.

Sequencing used immunoSEQ multiplex PCR; TCRdb keeps in-frame clones, though not all of them. Among about 190,000 clones listed, around 83% were seen once. This TCR derives from a woman aged 25 to 39 who had been exposed to COVID-19. The sample comprised PBMCs or T cells enriched from blood (not recorded which).

This CDR3 is CASSSWGGGELFF. CDR3 bases: TGTGCCAGCAGCTCGTGGGGCGGCGGGGAGCTGTTTTTT. The chain links TRBV6-5 to TRBJ2-2; tentative D call: TRBD1 (5 bases). Trimming took 6 bases from V and 7 from J, leaving 12 bases between them. CDR1 and CDR2 from the germline V gene are MNHEY and SVGAGI. The CDR3 covers 13 residues.